This T cell receptor (beta chain) stems from a study of T cell repertoires in cytomegalovirus infection. Study as a whole: Recently identified HLA-C-restricted CMV epitopes and well-studied HLA-B-restricted CMV epitopes were used by the study. CMV infection plus the matching HLA type was flagged by public TCR beta signatures. The study's findings and limits: HLA-C-restricted CMV clonotypes gave the most frequent clonotype in two of eight donors. Frequencies of public TCR beta families were cumulated, and this identified carriers of CMV plus the relevant HLA.

In germline, CDR1 is SNHLY, CDR2 FYNNEI. The CDR3 has 13 amino acids. V shed 11 bases and J shed 5 bases, with 18 bases lying between them. With regard to this clonotype: Its antigen remains unidentified.

MiXCR, applied by TCRdb to the reads, yields one record per CDR3 protein. In the table there are fewer than 1,000,000 distinct CDR3 sequences, approximately 31% of which are singletons. This clonotype was obtained from a human donor in good health (CMV status not recorded). Some clones in this sample may be carry-over from other donors' samples. The J gene is TRBJ2-5, the V gene TRBV2, with D possibly TRBD1 on 6 matching bases. This specimen was cultured CD8+ T cells from PBMCs, taken from culture after CMV antigen stimulation. CDR3 residues: CAGTYRVGETQYF. The CDR3 nucleotides are TGTGCCGGCACCTACAGGGTAGGGGAGACCCAGTACTTC.